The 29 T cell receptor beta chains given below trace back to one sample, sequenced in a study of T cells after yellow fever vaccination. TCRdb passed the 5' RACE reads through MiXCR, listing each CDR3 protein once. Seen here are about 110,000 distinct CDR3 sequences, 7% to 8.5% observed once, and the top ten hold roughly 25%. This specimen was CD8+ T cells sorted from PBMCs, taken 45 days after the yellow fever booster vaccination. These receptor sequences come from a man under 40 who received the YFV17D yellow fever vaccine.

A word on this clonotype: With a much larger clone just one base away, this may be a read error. The CDR3 is CSVEVSTEAYF. The CDR3 coding sequence is TGCAGCGTTGAGGTATCCACTGAAGCTTACTTT. The chain couples TRBV29-1 to TRBJ1-1; no clear D gene. The CDR3 length is 11 residues. CDR1 SQVTM and CDR2 ANQGSEA come from the germline V gene. Complete variable domain (other parts from reference TRBV29-1 and TRBJ1-1): SAVISQKPSRDICQRGTSLTIQCQVDSQVTMMFWYRQQPGQSLTLIATANQGSEATYESGFVIDKFPISRPNLTFSTLTVSNMSPEDSSIYLCSVEVSTEAYFGQGTRLTVV.

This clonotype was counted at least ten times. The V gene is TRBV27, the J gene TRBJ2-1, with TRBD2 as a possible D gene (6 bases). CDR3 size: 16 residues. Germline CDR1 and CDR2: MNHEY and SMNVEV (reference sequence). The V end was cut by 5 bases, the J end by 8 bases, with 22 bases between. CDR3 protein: CASSRETGVLVYEQFF. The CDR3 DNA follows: TGTGCCAGCAGTCGTGAAACGGGAGTTCTCGTCTATGAGCAGTTCTTC.

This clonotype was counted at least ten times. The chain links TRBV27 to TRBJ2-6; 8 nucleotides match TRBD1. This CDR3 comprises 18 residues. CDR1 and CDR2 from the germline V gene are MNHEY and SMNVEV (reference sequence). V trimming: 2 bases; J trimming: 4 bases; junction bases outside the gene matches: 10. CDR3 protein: CASSLNMAGGLGANVLTF. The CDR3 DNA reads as TGTGCCAGCAGTTTAAATATGGCAGGGGGCTTGGGGGCCAACGTCCTGACTTTC.

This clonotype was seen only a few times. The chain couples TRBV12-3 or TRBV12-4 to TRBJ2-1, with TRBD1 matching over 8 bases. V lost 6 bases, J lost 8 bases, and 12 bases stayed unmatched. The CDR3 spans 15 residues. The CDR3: CASRPGQGPGYEQFF. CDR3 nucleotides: TGTGCCAGCAGGCCCGGACAGGGTCCCGGCTATGAGCAGTTCTTC.

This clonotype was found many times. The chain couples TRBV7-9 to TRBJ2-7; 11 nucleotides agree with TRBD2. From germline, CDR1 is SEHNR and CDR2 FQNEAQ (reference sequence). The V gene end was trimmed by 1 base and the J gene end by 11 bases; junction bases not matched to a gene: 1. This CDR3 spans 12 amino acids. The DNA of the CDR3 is TGTGCCAGCAGCTTAGGACTAGCGGGAAAGTACTTC. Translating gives CASSLGLAGKYF.

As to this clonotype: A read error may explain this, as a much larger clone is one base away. Here the CDR3 DNA reads TGTGCCAGCAGCTTGTCAGCGTACAATGAGCAGTTCTTC. This translates into CASSLSAYNEQFF. The chain uses TRBV5-6 and TRBJ2-1; no clear D. Trimming removed 1 base at V and 4 bases at J, with 6 bases between. Per germline, CDR1 SGHDT and CDR2 YYEEEE. The CDR3 runs to 13 residues. The entire variable domain, with the rest obtained from reference TRBV5-6 and TRBJ2-1, is as follows: DAGVTQSPTHLIKTRGQQVTLRCSPKSGHDTVSWYQQALGQGPQFIFQYYEEEERQRGNFPDRFSGHQFPNYSSELNVNALLLGDSALYLCASSLSAYNEQFFGPGTRLTVL.

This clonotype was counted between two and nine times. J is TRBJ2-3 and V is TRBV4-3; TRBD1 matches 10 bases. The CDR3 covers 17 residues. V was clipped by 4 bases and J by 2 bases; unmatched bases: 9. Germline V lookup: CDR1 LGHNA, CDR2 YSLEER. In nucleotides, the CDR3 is TGCGCCAGCAGCCCACGAACAGGGACAGGGGTCACAGATACGCAGTATTTT. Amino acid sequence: CASSPRTGTGVTDTQYF.

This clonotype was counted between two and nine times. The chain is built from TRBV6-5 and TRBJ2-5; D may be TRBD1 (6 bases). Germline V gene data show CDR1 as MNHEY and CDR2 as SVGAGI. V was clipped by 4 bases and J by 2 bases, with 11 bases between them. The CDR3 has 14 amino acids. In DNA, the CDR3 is TGTGCCAGCAGTTTAACAGGGCCTCAAGAGACCCAGTACTTC. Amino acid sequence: CASSLTGPQETQYF.

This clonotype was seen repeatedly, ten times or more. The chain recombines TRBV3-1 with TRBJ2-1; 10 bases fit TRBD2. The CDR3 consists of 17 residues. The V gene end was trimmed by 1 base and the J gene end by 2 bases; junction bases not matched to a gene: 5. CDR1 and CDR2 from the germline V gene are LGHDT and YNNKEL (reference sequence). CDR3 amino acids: CASSQVSGRNPYNEQFF. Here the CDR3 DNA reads TGTGCCAGCAGCCAAGTTAGCGGGAGGAACCCCTACAATGAGCAGTTCTTC.

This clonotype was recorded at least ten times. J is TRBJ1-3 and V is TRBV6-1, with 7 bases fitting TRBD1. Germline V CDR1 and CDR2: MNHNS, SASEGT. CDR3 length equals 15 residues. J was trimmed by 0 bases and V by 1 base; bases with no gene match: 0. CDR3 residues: CASSEGTGSGNTIYF. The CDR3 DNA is TGTGCCAGCAGTGAAGGGACAGGCTCTGGAAACACCATATATTTT.

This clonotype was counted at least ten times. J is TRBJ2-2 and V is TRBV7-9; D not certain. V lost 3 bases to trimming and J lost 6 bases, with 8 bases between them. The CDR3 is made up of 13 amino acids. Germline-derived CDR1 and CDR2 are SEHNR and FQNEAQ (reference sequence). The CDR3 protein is CASSFREAGELFF. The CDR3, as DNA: TGTGCCAGCAGCTTTAGAGAGGCCGGGGAGCTGTTTTTT.

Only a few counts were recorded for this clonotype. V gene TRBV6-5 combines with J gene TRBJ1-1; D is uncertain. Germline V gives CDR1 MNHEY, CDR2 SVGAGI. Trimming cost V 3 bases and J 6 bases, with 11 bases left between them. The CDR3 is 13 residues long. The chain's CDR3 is CASSYFVGSEAFF. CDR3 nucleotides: TGTGCCAGCAGTTATTTTGTTGGGTCTGAAGCTTTCTTT.

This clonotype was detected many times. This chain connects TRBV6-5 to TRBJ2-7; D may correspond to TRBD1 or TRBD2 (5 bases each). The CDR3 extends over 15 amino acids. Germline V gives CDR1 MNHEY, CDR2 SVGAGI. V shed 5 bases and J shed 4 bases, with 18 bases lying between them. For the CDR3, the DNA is TGTGCCAGCAGTCAGGCCGGGACGGATCCTTACGAGCAGTACTTC. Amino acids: CASSQAGTDPYEQYF.

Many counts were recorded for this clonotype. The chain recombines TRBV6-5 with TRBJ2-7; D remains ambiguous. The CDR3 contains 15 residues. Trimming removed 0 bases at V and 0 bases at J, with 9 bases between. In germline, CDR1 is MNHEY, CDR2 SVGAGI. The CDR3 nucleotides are TGTGCCAGCAGTTACTCCTCACCAGCCTCCTACGAGCAGTACTTC. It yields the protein CASSYSSPASYEQYF.

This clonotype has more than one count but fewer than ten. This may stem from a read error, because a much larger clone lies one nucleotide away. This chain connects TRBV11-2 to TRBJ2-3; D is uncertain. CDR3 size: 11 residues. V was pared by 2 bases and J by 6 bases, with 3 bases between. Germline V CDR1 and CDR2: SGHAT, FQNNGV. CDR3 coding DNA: TGTGCCAGCAGCTTATGGGATACGCAGTATTTT. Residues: CASSLWDTQYF.

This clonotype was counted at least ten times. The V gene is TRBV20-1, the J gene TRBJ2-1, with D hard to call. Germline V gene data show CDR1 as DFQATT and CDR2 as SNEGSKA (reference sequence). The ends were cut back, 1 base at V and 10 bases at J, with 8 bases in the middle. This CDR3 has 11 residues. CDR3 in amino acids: CSARVSWEQFF. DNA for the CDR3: TGCAGTGCTAGAGTGTCCTGGGAGCAGTTCTTC.

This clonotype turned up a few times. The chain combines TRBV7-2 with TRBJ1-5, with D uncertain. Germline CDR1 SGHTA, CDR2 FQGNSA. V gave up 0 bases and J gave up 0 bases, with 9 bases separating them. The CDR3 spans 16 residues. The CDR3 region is CASSLAPQYSNQPQHF. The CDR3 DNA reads TGTGCCAGCAGCTTAGCGCCCCAGTATAGCAATCAGCCCCAGCATTTT.

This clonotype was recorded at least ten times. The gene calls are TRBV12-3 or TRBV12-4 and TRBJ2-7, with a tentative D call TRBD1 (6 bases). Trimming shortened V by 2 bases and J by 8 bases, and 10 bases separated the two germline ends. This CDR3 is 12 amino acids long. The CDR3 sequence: CASSLTGFKQYF. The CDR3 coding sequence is TGTGCCAGCAGTTTAACAGGGTTCAAGCAGTACTTC.

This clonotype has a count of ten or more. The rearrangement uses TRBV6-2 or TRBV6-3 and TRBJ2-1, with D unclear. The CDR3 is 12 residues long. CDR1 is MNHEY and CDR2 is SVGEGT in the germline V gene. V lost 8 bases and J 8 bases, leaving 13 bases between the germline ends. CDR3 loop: CASGILPHEQFF. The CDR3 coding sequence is TGTGCCAGCGGAATTCTCCCACATGAGCAGTTCTTC.

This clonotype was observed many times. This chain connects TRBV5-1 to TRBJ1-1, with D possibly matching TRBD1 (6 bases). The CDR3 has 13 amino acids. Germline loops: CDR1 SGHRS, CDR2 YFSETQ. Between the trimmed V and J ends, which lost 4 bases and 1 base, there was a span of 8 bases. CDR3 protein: CASSGQRNTEAFF. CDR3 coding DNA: TGCGCCAGCAGCGGACAGCGGAACACTGAAGCTTTCTTT.

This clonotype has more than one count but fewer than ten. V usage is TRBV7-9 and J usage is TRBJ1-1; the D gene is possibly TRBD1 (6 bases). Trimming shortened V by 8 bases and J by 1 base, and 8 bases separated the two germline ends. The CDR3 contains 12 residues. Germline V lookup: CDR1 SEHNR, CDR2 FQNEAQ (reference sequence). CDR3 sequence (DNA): TGTGCCAGCTTACAGGGGAACACTGAAGCTTTCTTT. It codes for CASLQGNTEAFF.

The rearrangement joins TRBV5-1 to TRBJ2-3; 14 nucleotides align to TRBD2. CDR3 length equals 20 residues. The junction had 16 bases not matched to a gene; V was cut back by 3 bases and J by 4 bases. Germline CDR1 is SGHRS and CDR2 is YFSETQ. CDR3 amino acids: CASSSPDNPGLAGVADTQYF. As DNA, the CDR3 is TGCGCCAGCAGCTCCCCGGACAATCCGGGACTAGCGGGAGTGGCAGATACGCAGTATTTT.

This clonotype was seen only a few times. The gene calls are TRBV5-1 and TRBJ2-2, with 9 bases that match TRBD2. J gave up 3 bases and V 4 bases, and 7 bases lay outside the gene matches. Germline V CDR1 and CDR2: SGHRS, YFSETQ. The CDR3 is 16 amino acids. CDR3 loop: CASSSSGRGDTGELFF. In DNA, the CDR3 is TGCGCCAGCAGCAGTAGCGGGAGAGGCGACACCGGGGAGCTGTTTTTT. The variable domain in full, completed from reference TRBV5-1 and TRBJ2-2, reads KAGVTQTPRYLIKTRGQQVTLSCSPISGHRSVSWYQQTPGQGLQFLFEYFSETQRNKGNFPGRFSGRQFSNSRSEMNVSTLELGDSALYLCASSSSGRGDTGELFFGEGSRLTVL.

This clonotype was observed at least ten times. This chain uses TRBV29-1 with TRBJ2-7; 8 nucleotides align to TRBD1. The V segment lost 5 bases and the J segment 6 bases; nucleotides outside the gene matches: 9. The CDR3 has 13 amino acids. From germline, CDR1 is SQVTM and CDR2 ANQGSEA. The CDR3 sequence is CSVTPQGAGEQYF. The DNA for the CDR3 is TGCAGCGTTACTCCCCAGGGGGCCGGCGAGCAGTACTTC.

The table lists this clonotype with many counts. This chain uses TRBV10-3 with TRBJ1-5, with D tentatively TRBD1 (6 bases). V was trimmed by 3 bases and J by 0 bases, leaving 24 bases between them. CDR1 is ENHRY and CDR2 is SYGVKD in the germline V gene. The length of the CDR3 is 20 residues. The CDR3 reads CAISERVNRAMMYSNQPQHF. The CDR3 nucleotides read TGTGCCATCAGTGAACGAGTGAACAGGGCCATGATGTATAGCAATCAGCCCCAGCATTTT.

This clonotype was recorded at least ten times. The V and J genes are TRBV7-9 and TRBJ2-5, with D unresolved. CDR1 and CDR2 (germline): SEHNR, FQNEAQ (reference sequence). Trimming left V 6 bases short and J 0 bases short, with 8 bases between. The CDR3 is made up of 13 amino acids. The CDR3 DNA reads TGTGCCAGCAGGCCCCGGGACCAAGAGACCCAGTACTTC. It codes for CASRPRDQETQYF.

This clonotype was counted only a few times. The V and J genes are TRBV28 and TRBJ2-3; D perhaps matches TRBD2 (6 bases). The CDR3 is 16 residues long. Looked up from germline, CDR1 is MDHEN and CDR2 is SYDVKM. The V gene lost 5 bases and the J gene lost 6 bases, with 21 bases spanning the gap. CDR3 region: CASSPIKDPGADTQYF. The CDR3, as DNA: TGTGCCAGCAGTCCAATAAAGGATCCGGGAGCGGATACGCAGTATTTT. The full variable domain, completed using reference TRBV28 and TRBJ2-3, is DVKVTQSSRYLVKRTGEKVFLECVQDMDHENMFWYRQDPGLGLRLIYFSYDVKMKEKGDIPEGYSVSREKKERFSLILESASTNQTSMYLCASSPIKDPGADTQYFGPGTRLTVL.

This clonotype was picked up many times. DNA for the CDR3: TGCAGTGCTACACATCTACAGGGGAATAATGAAAAACTGTTTTTT. Protein: CSATHLQGNNEKLFF. The chain has TRBV20-1 and TRBJ1-4; TRBD1 matches 7 bases. With V trimmed by 4 bases and J by 4 bases, 9 bases remained unmatched. CDR1 and CDR2 from the germline V gene are DFQATT and SNEGSKA (reference sequence). The CDR3 contains 15 residues.

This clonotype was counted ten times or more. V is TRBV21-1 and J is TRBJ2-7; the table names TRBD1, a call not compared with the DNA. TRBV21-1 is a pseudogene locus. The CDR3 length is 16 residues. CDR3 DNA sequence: TGTGCCAGCAGCAAAGGCCCCGGAGCAAGCTCCTACGAGCAGTACTTC. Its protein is CASSKGPGASSYEQYF.